This T cell receptor beta chain was obtained from a study of CD8 T cells in ankylosing spondylitis. General study points: Reportedly, disease-linked clones are significantly enriched in ankylosing spondylitis patients' matched synovial fluid. The study identified a TCR beta motif of several highly homologous variants that appeared characteristic of ankylosing spondylitis blood. Relatively scarce in peripheral blood, disease-linked clones were CD8+.

This CDR3 region has 13 residues. Trimming removed 3 bases from V and 6 bases from J; junction bases left unmatched: 0. The germline CDR1 and CDR2 sequences are SGHRS and YFSETQ. In this sample, this clonotype turned up a few times. Its antigen is unknown. By quantitative 5'-RACE with molecular barcodes, the TCR beta libraries were made. TCRdb reanalysed the 5' RACE reads using MiXCR and keeps one entry per CDR3 protein. In the table there are 250,000 to 350,000 distinct CDR3 sequences, approximately 20% of which are singletons. The sequencing input was blood, either unsorted or a sorted T cell fraction (not recorded which). This sequence joins TRBV5-1 and TRBJ2-3, with TRBD1 matching 11 bases. The TCR comes from a male donor with ankylosing spondylitis or in good health (not recorded which). CDR3 coding DNA: TGCGCCAGCAGCTGGGACAGGGGGGATACGCAGTATTTT. It specifies CASSWDRGDTQYF. Full variable domain (remainder filled in from reference TRBV5-1 and TRBJ2-3): KAGVTQTPRYLIKTRGQQVTLSCSPISGHRSVSWYQQTPGQGLQFLFEYFSETQRNKGNFPGRFSGRQFSNSRSEMNVSTLELGDSALYLCASSWDRGDTQYFGPGTRLTVL.